This T cell receptor (beta chain) appears in the sequencing data of a study of beta chain features in type 1 diabetes. Study-level information: Age, gender and cell yields were similar between patients and healthy donors. General study points: Shortening that was moderate but significant affected the TCRB CDR3s of Type 1 diabetes patients in all four CD4+ subsets. Among type 1 diabetes patients, VDJ junctions had fewer insertions and more deletions. Sequencing used cDNA, and cells with high TCR expression could therefore be over-represented.

The junction had 7 bases not matched to a gene; V was cut back by 4 bases and J by 4 bases. CDR3 size: 14 residues. Germline V gene lookup returns CDR1 MDHEN and CDR2 SYDVKM. Expressed TCRB transcripts got sequenced, as all isolated RNA was reverse transcribed. The table came from immunoSEQ multiplex PCR; TCRdb's copy has only in-frame clones and leaves some out. The data show some 330,000 clones, roughly 12% seen once. This clone was detected a few times. Its antigen is unidentified. Sequenced sample: naive CD4+ T cells from blood. This chain connects TRBV28 to TRBJ2-7, with TRBD2 matching over 7 bases. The clonotype originates from a woman younger than 30 with type 1 diabetes. The CDR3: CASSSTSLGYEQYF. The DNA of the CDR3 is TGTGCCAGCAGTTCGACTAGCCTAGGGTACGAGCAGTACTTC.